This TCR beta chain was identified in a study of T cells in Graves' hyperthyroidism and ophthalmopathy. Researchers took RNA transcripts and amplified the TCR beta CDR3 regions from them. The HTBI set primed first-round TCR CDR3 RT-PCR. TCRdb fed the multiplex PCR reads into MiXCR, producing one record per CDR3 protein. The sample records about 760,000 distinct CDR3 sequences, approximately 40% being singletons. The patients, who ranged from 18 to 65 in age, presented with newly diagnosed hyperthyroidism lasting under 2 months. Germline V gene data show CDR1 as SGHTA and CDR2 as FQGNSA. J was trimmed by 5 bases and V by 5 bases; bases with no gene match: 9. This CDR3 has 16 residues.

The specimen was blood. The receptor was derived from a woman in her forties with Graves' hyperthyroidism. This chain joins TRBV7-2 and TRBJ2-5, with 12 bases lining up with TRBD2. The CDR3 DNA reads TGTGCCAGCAGCCGACCTAGCGGGGGGGTCTTCGAGACCCAGTACTTC. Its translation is CASSRPSGGVFETQYF.